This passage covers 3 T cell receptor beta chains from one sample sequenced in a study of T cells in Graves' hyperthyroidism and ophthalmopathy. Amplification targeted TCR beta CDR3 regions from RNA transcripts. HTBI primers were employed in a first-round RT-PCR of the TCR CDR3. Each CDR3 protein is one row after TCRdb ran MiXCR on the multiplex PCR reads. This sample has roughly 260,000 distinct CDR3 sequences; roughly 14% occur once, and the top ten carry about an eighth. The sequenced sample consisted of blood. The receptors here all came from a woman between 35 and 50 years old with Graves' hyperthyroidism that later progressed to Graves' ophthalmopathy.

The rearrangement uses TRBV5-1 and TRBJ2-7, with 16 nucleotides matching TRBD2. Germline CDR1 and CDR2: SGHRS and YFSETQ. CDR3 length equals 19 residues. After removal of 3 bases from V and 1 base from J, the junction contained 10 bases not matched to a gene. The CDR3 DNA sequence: TGCGCCAGCAGCTCGGGAGTTCCGGGACTAGCGGGAGGGTCCTACGAGCAGTACTTC. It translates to CASSSGVPGLAGGSYEQYF. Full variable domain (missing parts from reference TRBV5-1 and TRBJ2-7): KAGVTQTPRYLIKTRGQQVTLSCSPISGHRSVSWYQQTPGQGLQFLFEYFSETQRNKGNFPGRFSGRQFSNSRSEMNVSTLELGDSALYLCASSSGVPGLAGGSYEQYFGPGTRLTVT.

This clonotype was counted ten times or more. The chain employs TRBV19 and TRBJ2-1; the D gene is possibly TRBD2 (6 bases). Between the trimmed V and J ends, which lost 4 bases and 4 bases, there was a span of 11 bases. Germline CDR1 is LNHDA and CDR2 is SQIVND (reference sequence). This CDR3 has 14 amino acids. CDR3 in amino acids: CASSKRANYNEQFF. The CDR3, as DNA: TGTGCCAGTAGTAAGCGGGCCAATTACAATGAGCAGTTCTTC. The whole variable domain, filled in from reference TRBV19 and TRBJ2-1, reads DGGITQSPKYLFRKEGQNVTLSCEQNLNHDAMYWYRQDPGQGLRLIYYSQIVNDFQKGDIAEGYSVSREKKESFPLTVTSAQKNPTAFYLCASSKRANYNEQFFGPGTRLTVL.

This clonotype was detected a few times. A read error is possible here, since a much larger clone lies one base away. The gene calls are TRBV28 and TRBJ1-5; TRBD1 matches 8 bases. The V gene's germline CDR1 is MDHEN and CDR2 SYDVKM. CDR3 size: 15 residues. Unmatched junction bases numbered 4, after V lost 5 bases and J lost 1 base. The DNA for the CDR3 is TGTGCCAGCAGTCGGACAGGGTCGAGCAATCAGCCCCAGCATTTT. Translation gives CASSRTGSSNQPQHF.